The 6 T cell receptor beta chains below were found in one sample sequenced in a study of cytomegalovirus exposure and HLA in healthy donors. Amplification used 60 Vbeta primers and 13 Jbeta primers. Assay: immunoSEQ multiplex PCR; the TCRdb copy retains only in-frame clones and omits some. Found here are about 130,000 clones; the top ten clones hold more than 1.5%. The sequencing sample was made of PBMCs. These receptors were collected from a woman aged 40 to 55 in good health and CMV-seropositive.

This chain joins TRBV19 and TRBJ1-1, with D perhaps matching TRBD1 (6 bases). Per germline, CDR1 LNHDA and CDR2 SQIVND (reference sequence). V was cut by 6 bases and J by 3 bases, with 11 bases left in between. The CDR3 contains 13 residues. The CDR3 nucleotides read TGTGCCAGTAGGCTACAGGGTGACACTGAAGCTTTCTTT. Translating gives CASRLQGDTEAFF.

The V and J genes are TRBV5-4 and TRBJ2-3; D possibly corresponds to TRBD2 (5 bases). Germline V gives CDR1 SGHNT, CDR2 YYREEE (reference sequence). Trimming shortened V by 2 bases and J by 4 bases, and 8 bases separated the two germline ends. The CDR3 has 13 amino acids. Here the CDR3 reads CASSFRGADTQYF. The CDR3 DNA follows: TGTGCCAGCAGCTTTCGGGGAGCAGATACGCAGTATTTT.

Judged by frequency, this clone is medium-sized. The chain links TRBV28 to TRBJ2-7; 9 bases line up with TRBD1. There are 15 residues in the CDR3. V was clipped by 5 bases and J by 3 bases; unmatched bases: 8. CDR1 and CDR2 (germline): MDHEN, SYDVKM. This chain's CDR3 is CASSLTRDRVYEQYF. DNA for the CDR3: TGTGCCAGCAGTCTAACCCGGGACAGGGTCTACGAGCAGTACTTC.

The rearrangement joins TRBV19 to TRBJ2-1; 8 nucleotides agree with TRBD2. The J segment lost 4 bases and the V segment lost 4 bases, leaving 9 bases of the junction unmatched. Germline CDR1 is LNHDA and CDR2 is SQIVND (reference sequence). There are 16 residues in the CDR3. CDR3 sequence (DNA): TGTGCCAGTAGTAGACGGGGGGGAGTAGGGTACAATGAGCAGTTCTTC. This codes for CASSRRGGVGYNEQFF.

The gene calls are TRBV29-1 and TRBJ1-3; 7 bases align to TRBD1. CDR1 and CDR2 from the germline V gene are SQVTM and ANQGSEA. The CDR3 spans 16 residues. The J segment lost 0 bases and the V segment lost 5 bases, leaving 10 bases of the junction unmatched. Written as DNA, the CDR3 is TGCAGCGTTCTAGGGACAGACGATTTCTCTGGAAACACCATATATTTT. It translates to CSVLGTDDFSGNTIYF.

CDR3 DNA sequence: TGTGCCAGCAGTGATGGTTGGGGGGTGGTAGATACGCAGTATTTT. It translates to CASSDGWGVVDTQYF. The chain links TRBV6-1 to TRBJ2-3, with D maybe TRBD2 (6 bases). The CDR3 is 15 amino acids. V was cut by 3 bases and J by 5 bases, with 15 bases left in between. Per the germline V gene, CDR1 is MNHNS and CDR2 is SASEGT.